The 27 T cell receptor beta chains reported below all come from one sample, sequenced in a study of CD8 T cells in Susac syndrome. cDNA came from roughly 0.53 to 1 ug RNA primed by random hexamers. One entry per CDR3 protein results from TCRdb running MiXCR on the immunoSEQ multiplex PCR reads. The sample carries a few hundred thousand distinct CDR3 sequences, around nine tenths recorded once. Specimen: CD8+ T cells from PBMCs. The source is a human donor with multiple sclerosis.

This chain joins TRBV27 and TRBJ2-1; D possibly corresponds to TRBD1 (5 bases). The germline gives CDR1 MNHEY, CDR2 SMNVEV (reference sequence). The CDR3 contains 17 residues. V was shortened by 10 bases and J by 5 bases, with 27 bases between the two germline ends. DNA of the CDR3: TGTGCCACCGCTACCACTTACAGGTCCCGCTCTAACAATGAGCAGTTCTTC. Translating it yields CATATTYRSRSNNEQFF.

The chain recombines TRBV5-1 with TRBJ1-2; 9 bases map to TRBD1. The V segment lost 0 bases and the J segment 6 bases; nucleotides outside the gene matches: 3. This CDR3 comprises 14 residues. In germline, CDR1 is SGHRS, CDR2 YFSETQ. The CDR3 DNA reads TGCGCCAGCAGCTTGGATCGGACAGGGGATGGCTACACCTTC. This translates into CASSLDRTGDGYTF.

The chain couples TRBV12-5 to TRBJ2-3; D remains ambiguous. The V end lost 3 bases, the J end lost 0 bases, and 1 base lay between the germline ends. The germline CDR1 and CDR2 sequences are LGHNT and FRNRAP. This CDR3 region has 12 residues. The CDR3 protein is CASGFSTDTQYF. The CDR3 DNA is TGTGCTAGTGGTTTCAGCACAGATACGCAGTATTTT. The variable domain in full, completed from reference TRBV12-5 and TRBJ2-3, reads DARVTQTPRHKVTEMGQEVTMRCQPILGHNTVFWYRQTMMQGLELLAYFRNRAPLDDSGMPKDRFSAEMPDATLATLKIQPSEPRDSAVYFCASGFSTDTQYFGPGTRLTVL.

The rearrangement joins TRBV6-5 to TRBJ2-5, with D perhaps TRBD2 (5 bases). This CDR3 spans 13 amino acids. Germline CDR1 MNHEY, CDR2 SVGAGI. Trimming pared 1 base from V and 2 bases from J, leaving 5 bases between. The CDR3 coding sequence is TGTGCCAGCAGTTACTGGGAGCAAGAGACCCAGTACTTC. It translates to CASSYWEQETQYF.

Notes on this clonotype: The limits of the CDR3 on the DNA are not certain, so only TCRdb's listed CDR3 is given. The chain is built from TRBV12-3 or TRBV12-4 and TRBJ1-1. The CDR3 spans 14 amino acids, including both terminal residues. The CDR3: CASSFGSGNTEAFF.

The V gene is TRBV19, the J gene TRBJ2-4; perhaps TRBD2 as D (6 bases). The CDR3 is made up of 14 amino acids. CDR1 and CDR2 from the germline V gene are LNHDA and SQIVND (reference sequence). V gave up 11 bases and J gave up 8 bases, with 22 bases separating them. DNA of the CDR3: TGTGCCGCAGGACCGGGGACTGGGAGGTACATTCAGTACTTC. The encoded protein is CAAGPGTGRYIQYF.

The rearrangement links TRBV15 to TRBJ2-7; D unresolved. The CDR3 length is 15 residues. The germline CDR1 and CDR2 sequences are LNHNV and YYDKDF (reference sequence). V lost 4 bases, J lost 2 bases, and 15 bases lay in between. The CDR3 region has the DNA TGTGCCACCAGCACTGGGGAAATAGGTCCCTACGAGCAGTACTTC. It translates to CATSTGEIGPYEQYF.

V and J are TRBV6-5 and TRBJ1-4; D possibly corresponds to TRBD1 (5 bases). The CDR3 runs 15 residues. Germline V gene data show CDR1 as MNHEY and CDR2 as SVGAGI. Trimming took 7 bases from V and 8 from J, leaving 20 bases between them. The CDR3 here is CASTPLWGVSEKLFF. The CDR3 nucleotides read TGTGCCAGCACCCCCCTGTGGGGGGTAAGCGAAAAACTGTTTTTT.

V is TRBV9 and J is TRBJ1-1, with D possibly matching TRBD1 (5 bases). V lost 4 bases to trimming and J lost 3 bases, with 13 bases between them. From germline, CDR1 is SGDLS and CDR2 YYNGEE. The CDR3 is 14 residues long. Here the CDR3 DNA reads TGTGCCAGCAGCCCGATGGGGCATGACACTGAAGCTTTCTTT. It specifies CASSPMGHDTEAFF.

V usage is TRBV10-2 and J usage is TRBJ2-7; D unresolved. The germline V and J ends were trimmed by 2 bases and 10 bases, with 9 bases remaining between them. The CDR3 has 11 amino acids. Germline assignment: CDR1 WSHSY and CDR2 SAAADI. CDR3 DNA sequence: TGCGCCAGCAGTGAGGGTCCCGACCAGTACTTC. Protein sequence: CASSEGPDQYF.

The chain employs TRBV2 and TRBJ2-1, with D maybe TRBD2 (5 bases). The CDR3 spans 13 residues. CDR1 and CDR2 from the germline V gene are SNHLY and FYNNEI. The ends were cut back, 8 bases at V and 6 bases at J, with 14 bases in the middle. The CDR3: CASAWENGNEQFF. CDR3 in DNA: TGTGCCAGCGCGTGGGAGAACGGCAATGAGCAGTTCTTC.

The CDR3 nucleotides are TGCAGTGCTCAAGGGACAGCTGGAAACACCATATATTTT. It specifies CSAQGTAGNTIYF. V and J are TRBV20-1 and TRBJ1-3, with TRBD1 identical over 7 bases. With V trimmed by 5 bases and J by 2 bases, 3 bases remained unmatched. Germline assignment: CDR1 DFQATT and CDR2 SNEGSKA (reference sequence). This CDR3 has 13 residues.

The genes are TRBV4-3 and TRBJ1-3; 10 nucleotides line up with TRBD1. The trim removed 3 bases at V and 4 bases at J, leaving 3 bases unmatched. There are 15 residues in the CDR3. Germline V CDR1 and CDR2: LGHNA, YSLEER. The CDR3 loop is CASSQGTGDGNTIYF. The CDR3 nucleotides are TGCGCCAGCAGCCAGGGGACAGGGGACGGAAACACCATATATTTT.

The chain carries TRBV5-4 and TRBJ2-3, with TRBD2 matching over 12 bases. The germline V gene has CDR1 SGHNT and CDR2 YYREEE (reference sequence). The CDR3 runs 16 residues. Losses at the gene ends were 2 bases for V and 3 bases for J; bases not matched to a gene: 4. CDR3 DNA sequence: TGTGCCAGCAGCTTCCGAGGACTAGCGGGAACAGATACGCAGTATTTT. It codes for CASSFRGLAGTDTQYF.

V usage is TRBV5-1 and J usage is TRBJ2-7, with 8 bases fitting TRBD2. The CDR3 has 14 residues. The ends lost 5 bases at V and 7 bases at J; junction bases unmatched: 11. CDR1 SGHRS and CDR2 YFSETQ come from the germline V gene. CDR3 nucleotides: TGCGCCAGCAGTTTTACGGGAGGGCGCCGGGAGCAGTACTTC. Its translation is CASSFTGGRREQYF.

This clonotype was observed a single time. CDR3 sequence reads: CASSPGAGMGTEAFF. In DNA form, the CDR3 reads TGTGCCAGCAGCCCTGGGGCGGGGATGGGAACTGAAGCTTTCTTT. The chain has TRBV5-6 and TRBJ1-1, with a weak D call TRBD1 (5 bases). The CDR3 is made up of 15 amino acids. V was cut by 4 bases and J by 5 bases, with 18 bases left in between. From germline, CDR1 is SGHDT and CDR2 YYEEEE. Together with reference TRBV5-6 and TRBJ1-1, the CDR3 gives the full variable domain: DAGVTQSPTHLIKTRGQQVTLRCSPKSGHDTVSWYQQALGQGPQFIFQYYEEEERQRGNFPDRFSGHQFPNYSSELNVNALLLGDSALYLCASSPGAGMGTEAFFGQGTRLTVV.

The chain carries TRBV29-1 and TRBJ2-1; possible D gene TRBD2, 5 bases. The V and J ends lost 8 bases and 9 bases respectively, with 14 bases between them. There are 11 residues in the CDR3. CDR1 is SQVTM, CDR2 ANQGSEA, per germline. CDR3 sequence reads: CSHPGSGEQFF. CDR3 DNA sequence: TGCAGCCACCCGGGGTCGGGTGAGCAGTTCTTC.

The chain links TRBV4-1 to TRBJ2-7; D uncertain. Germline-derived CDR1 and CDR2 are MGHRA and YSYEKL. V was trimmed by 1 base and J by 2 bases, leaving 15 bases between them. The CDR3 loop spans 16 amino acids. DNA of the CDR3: TGCGCCAGCAGCCAAGTTTTTTCGGGCGGAGCCTACGAGCAGTACTTC. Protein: CASSQVFSGGAYEQYF.

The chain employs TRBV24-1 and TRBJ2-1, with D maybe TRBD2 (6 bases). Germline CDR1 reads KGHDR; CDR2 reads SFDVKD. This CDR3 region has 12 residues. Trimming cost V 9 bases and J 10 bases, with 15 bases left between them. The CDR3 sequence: CATGTGLPEQFF. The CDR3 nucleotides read TGTGCCACCGGCACGGGACTCCCGGAGCAGTTCTTC.

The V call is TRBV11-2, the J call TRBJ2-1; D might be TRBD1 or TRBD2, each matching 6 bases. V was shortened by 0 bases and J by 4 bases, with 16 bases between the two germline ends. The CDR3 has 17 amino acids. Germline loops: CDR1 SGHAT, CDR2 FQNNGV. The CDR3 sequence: CASSLDRVLGGYNEQFF. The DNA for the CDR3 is TGTGCCAGCAGCTTAGATCGGGTACTAGGGGGGTACAATGAGCAGTTCTTC.

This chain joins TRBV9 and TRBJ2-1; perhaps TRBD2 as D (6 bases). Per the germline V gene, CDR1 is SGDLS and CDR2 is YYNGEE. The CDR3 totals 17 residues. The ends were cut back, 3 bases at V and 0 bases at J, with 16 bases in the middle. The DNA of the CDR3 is TGTGCCAGCAGCGCCCTAGGGACTCGTAGCTCCTACAATGAGCAGTTCTTC. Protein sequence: CASSALGTRSSYNEQFF.

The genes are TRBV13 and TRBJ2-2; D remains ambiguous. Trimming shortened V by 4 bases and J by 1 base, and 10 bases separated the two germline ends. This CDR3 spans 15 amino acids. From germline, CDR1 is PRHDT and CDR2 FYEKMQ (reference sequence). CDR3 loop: CASSSRIENTGELFF. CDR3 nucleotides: TGTGCCAGCAGCTCCAGGATTGAGAACACCGGGGAGCTGTTTTTT. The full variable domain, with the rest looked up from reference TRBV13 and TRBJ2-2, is AAGVIQSPRHLIKEKRETATLKCYPIPRHDTVYWYQQGPGQDPQFLISFYEKMQSDKGSIPDRFSAQQFSDYHSELNMSSLELGDSALYFCASSSRIENTGELFFGEGSRLTVL.

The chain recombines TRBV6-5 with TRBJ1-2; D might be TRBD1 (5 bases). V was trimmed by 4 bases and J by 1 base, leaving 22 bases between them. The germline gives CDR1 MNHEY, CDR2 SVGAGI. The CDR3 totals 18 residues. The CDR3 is CASSWSQGAPGINYGYTF. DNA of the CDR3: TGTGCCAGCAGTTGGAGCCAGGGCGCCCCTGGTATTAACTATGGCTACACCTTC.

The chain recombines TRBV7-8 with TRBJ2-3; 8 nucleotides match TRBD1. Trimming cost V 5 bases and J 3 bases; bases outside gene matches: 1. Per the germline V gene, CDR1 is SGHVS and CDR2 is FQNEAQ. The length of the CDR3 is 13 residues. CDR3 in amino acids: CASSRQGTDTQYF. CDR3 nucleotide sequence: TGTGCCAGCAGCCGACAGGGGACAGATACGCAGTATTTT. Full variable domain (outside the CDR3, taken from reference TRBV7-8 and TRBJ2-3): GAGVSQSPRYKVAKRGQDVALRCDPISGHVSLFWYQQALGQGPEFLTYFQNEAQLDKSGLPSDRFFAERPEGSVSTLKIQRTQQEDSAVYLCASSRQGTDTQYFGPGTRLTVL.

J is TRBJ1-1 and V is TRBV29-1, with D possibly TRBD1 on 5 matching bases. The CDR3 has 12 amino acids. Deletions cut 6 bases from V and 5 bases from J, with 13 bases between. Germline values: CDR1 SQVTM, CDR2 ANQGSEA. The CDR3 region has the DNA TGCAGCGTCGGGGGGAGCTGGACTGAAGCTTTCTTT. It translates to CSVGGSWTEAFF.

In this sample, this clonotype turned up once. The CDR3 reads CASTWTSGEETQYF. CDR3 DNA sequence: TGTGCCAGCACCTGGACTAGCGGGGAAGAGACCCAGTACTTC. The chain joins TRBV7-2 to TRBJ2-5, with TRBD2 matching 12 bases. In germline, CDR1 is SGHTA, CDR2 FQGNSA. V shed 7 bases, J shed 3 bases, and the junction held 3 bases outside the gene matches. The CDR3 spans 14 residues.

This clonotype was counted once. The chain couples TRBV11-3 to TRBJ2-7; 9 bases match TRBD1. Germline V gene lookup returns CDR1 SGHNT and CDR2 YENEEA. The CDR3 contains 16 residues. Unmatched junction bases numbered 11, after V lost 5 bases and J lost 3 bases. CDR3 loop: CASSRADRGTFYEQYF. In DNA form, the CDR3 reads TGTGCCAGCAGCCGAGCCGACAGGGGGACTTTCTACGAGCAGTACTTC.